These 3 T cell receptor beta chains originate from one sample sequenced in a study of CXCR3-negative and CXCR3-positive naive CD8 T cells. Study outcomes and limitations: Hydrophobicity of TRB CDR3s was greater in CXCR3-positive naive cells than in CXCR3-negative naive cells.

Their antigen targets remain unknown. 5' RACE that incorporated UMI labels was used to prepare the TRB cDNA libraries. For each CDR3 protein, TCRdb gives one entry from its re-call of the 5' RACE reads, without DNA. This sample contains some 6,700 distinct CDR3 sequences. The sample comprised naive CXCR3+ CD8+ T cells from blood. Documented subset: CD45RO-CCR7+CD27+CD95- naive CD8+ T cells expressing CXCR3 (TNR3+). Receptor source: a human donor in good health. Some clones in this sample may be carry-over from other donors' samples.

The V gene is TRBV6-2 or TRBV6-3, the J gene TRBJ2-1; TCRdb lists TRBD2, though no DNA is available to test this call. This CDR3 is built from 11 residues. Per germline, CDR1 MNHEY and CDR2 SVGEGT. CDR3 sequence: CASTSRNEQFF.

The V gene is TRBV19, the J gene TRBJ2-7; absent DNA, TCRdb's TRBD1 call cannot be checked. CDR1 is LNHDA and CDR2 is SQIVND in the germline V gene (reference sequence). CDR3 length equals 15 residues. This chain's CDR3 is CASSQIRDSQYEQYF.

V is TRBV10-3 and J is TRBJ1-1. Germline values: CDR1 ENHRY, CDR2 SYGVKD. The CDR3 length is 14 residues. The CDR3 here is CAISESGENTEAFF.